The rows below give T cell receptor beta chains drawn from one sample of a study of siplizumab effects on memory and regulatory T cells. Some clones are missing from TCRdb's copy, which holds only in-frame ones; the method was immunoSEQ multiplex PCR. The table shows around 110,000 clones, with about 95% occurring only once. Sequenced sample: non-Treg CD4+ T cells sorted from blood. The receptor set was obtained from a human donor in good health. Each CDR3 is given with its conserved first and last residue. The order of the fields is clone size, J gene, D gene, V gene, CDR3 DNA, CDR3 protein. The D gene is left open where the match is weak. Clone size is given for some rows only: seen once, a few or many times, or a class if the clone is expanded.

size: NA
J: TRBJ1-3
D: TRBD1
V: TRBV12-5
DNA: TGTGCTAGTGGTTTAACAGGGGGCTCTGGAAACACCATATATTTT
CDR3: CASGLTGGSGNTIYF

size: NA
J: TRBJ1-2
D: NA
V: TRBV5-8
DNA: TGTGCCAGGGGGGTGCGGACCCACTATGGCTACACCTTC
CDR3: CARGVRTHYGYTF

size: NA
J: TRBJ2-7
D: TRBD2
V: TRBV2
DNA: TGTGCCAGCAGGCCGACTAGCGGGGTAGGCGAGCAGTACTTC
CDR3: CASRPTSGVGEQYF

size: NA
J: TRBJ2-5
D: NA
V: TRBV5-6
DNA: TGTGCCAGCAGACCAGTAGGGCCCCAAGAGACCCAGTACTTC
CDR3: CASRPVGPQETQYF

size: NA
J: TRBJ2-3
D: NA
V: TRBV11-3
DNA: TGTGCCAGCAGCTTAGGGCAGCTTTTTTCCGGCGGTGTCGGGACAGATACGCAGTATTTT
CDR3: CASSLGQLFSGGVGTDTQYF

size: NA
J: TRBJ1-1
D: TRBD1
V: TRBV19
DNA: TGTGCCAGTAGTTCACAGGGGGTTGGCACTGAAGCTTTCTTT
CDR3: CASSSQGVGTEAFF

size: NA
J: TRBJ1-2
D: NA
V: TRBV4-1
DNA: TGCGCCAGCAGCCCACTAAGAGCTAACTATGGCTACACCTTC
CDR3: CASSPLRANYGYTF

size: NA
J: TRBJ2-1
D: TRBD2
V: TRBV10-3
DNA: TGTGCCATCAGTGAAAATCCTAGCGGGTTCAATGAGCAGTTCTTC
CDR3: CAISENPSGFNEQFF

size: NA
J: TRBJ1-3
D: NA
V: TRBV20-1
DNA: TGCAGTGCTAGTAGGGGAAACACCATATATTTT
CDR3: CSASRGNTIYF

size: NA
J: TRBJ1-4
D: NA
V: TRBV5-6
DNA: TGTGCCAGCAGCTTGGTTGGCGGGAGGGAGGAAAAACTGTTTTTT
CDR3: CASSLVGGREEKLFF

size: NA
J: TRBJ2-1
D: NA
V: TRBV5-4
DNA: TGTGCCAGCAGCTTGCGGGGCGGCACTTACAATGAGCAGTTCTTC
CDR3: CASSLRGGTYNEQFF

size: NA
J: TRBJ2-7
D: NA
V: TRBV7-9
DNA: TGTGCCAGCAGCTTAGCGCTTGCCTCCTACGAGCAGTACTTC
CDR3: CASSLALASYEQYF

size: NA
J: TRBJ2-5
D: NA
V: TRBV6-5
DNA: TGTGCCAGTCACGGTGTGGGGTTCGAGGAGACCCAGTACTTC
CDR3: CASHGVGFEETQYF

size: NA
J: TRBJ2-1
D: NA
V: TRBV29-1
DNA: TGCAGCGTTGAGGCCCGTCGCTCCTACAATGAGCAGTTCTTC
CDR3: CSVEARRSYNEQFF

size: NA
J: TRBJ2-7
D: NA
V: TRBV4-1
DNA: TGCGCCAGCAGCCAAGTAGGGACCAAAGGGGAGCAGTACTTC
CDR3: CASSQVGTKGEQYF

size: NA
J: TRBJ1-3
D: NA
V: TRBV18
DNA: TGTGCCAGCTCACCCTACGAGAATACAGGGTACTCTGGAAACACCATATATTTT
CDR3: CASSPYENTGYSGNTIYF

size: NA
J: TRBJ1-3
D: NA
V: TRBV9
DNA: TGTGCCAGCAGCGTAGATGGGGGCTCTGGAAACACCATATATTTT
CDR3: CASSVDGGSGNTIYF

size: NA
J: TRBJ1-2
D: TRBD1
V: TRBV29-1
DNA: TGCAGCTCCCTGTCGGGACAGGCCCGCGGTGGCTACACCTTC
CDR3: CSSLSGQARGGYTF

size: NA
J: TRBJ1-3
D: NA
V: TRBV20-1
DNA: TGCAGTGCTTACTCTGGAAACACCATATATTTT
CDR3: CSAYSGNTIYF

size: NA
J: TRBJ2-3
D: TRBD2
V: TRBV27
DNA: TGTGCCAGCAGTTTACGGGGGGGCACAGATACGCAGTATTTT
CDR3: CASSLRGGTDTQYF

size: NA
J: TRBJ2-1
D: NA
V: TRBV7-2
DNA: TGTGCCAGCAGCTTAGTGTACGTTAATGAGCAGTTCTTC
CDR3: CASSLVYVNEQFF

size: NA
J: TRBJ2-1
D: NA
V: TRBV4-1
DNA: TGCGCCAGCAGTCGAAGCGGAAGCTCCTACAATGAGCAGTTCTTC
CDR3: CASSRSGSSYNEQFF

size: NA
J: TRBJ2-7
D: TRBD1
V: TRBV6-5
DNA: TGTGCCAGCAGTGGGGACAGGGTGATGAACGAGCAGTACTTC
CDR3: CASSGDRVMNEQYF

size: NA
J: TRBJ2-7
D: NA
V: TRBV14
DNA: TGTGCCAGCAGCGCCGGACACTTAGGGATCTACGAGCAGTACTTC
CDR3: CASSAGHLGIYEQYF

size: NA
J: TRBJ1-1
D: NA
V: TRBV5-4
DNA: TGTGCCAGCAGCTTCGACAAGAGGAACACTGAAGCTTTCTTT
CDR3: CASSFDKRNTEAFF

size: NA
J: TRBJ1-1
D: NA
V: TRBV5-1
DNA: TGCGCCAGCAGCTTGCGCGGGCACATCTCATCGAAGGAGGGGAAAGCTTTCTTT
CDR3: CASSLRGHISSKEGKAFF

size: once
J: TRBJ1-1
D: TRBD1
V: TRBV25-1
DNA: TGTGCCAGCAGTGAATTGGGACAGATATTGAACACTGAAGCTTTCTTT
CDR3: CASSELGQILNTEAFF

size: NA
J: TRBJ1-2
D: TRBD1
V: TRBV7-9
DNA: TGTGCCAGCAGACCAGGAGGACAGGGGGAAAGGCCGAACTATGGCTACACCTTC
CDR3: CASRPGGQGERPNYGYTF

size: NA
J: TRBJ1-1
D: NA
V: TRBV7-8
DNA: TGTGCCAGCAGCTTCGGACAGCGGAGCACTGAAGCTTTCTTT
CDR3: CASSFGQRSTEAFF

size: NA
J: TRBJ2-1
D: TRBD2
V: TRBV19
DNA: TGTGCCAGTAACCTAGCGGGGAGCTCCTACAATGAGCAGTTCTTC
CDR3: CASNLAGSSYNEQFF

size: once
J: TRBJ2-5
D: NA
V: TRBV10-3
DNA: TGTGCCATCAGTACAAGCGCCGGGATTCCGGAGACCCAGTACTTC
CDR3: CAISTSAGIPETQYF

size: NA
J: TRBJ2-2
D: NA
V: TRBV11-3
DNA: TGTGCCAGCAGCTTAGAAGTCGGCGGGGAGCTGTTTTTT
CDR3: CASSLEVGGELFF

size: NA
J: TRBJ2-5
D: TRBD2
V: TRBV7-2
DNA: TGTGCCAGCAGCTTAGCCCTCCGGCCGGGGGGGCGAGAGACCCAGTACTTC
CDR3: CASSLALRPGGRETQYF

size: once
J: TRBJ2-1
D: TRBD2
V: TRBV5-4
DNA: TGTGCCAGCAGCTTGGGGACTAGTGTGAGCTCCTACAATGAGCAGTTCTTC
CDR3: CASSLGTSVSSYNEQFF

size: once
J: TRBJ1-1
D: TRBD1
V: TRBV18
DNA: TGTGCCAGCTCACCCCGGACAGGGTCGAACACTGAAGCTTTCTTT
CDR3: CASSPRTGSNTEAFF

size: once
J: TRBJ1-5
D: NA
V: TRBV6-6
DNA: TGTGCCAGCAGTTACGAAGGGCCTTGGCAGCCCCAGCATTTT
CDR3: CASSYEGPWQPQHF

size: NA
J: TRBJ1-2
D: TRBD1
V: TRBV25-1
DNA: TGTGCCAGCAGTGGGGACAGGGCATTATATGGCTACACCTTC
CDR3: CASSGDRALYGYTF

size: once
J: TRBJ2-1
D: NA
V: TRBV9
DNA: TGTGCCAGCAGCGTGGGGGAGGCCTCCTACAATGAGCAGTTCTTC
CDR3: CASSVGEASYNEQFF